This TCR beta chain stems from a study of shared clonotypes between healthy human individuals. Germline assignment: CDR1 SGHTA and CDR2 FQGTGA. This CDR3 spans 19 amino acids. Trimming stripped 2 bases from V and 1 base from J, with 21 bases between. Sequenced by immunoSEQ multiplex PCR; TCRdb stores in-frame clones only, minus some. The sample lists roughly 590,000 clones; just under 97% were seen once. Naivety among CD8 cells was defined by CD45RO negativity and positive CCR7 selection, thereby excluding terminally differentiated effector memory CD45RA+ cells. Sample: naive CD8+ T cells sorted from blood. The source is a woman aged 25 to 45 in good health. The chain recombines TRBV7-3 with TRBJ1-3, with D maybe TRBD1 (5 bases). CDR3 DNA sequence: TGTGCCAGCAGCTTATATTCCAGGGATCCCACTACTTCTGGAAACACCATATATTTT. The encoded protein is CASSLYSRDPTTSGNTIYF.